Shown below are 2 T cell receptor beta chains from a single sample sequenced in a study of T cells in Graves' hyperthyroidism and ophthalmopathy. Using RNA transcripts as the source, TCR beta CDR3 regions were amplified. RT-PCR in the first round (using the HTBI primer set) targeted the TCR CDR3. MiXCR, applied by TCRdb to the multiplex PCR reads, yields one record per CDR3 protein. The sample holds more than 350,000 distinct CDR3 sequences, around 15% seen once. The material sequenced was blood. The receptors were gathered from a woman aged 55-70 years with Graves' ophthalmopathy.

This clonotype has a count of ten or more. CDR3 sequence: CASSREQNYNEQFF. DNA of the CDR3: TGTGCCAGCAGTCGGGAGCAGAACTACAATGAGCAGTTCTTC. The chain uses TRBV2 and TRBJ2-1, with D possibly matching TRBD2 (6 bases). The germline gives CDR1 SNHLY, CDR2 FYNNEI. The CDR3 has 14 amino acids. V gave up 5 bases and J gave up 3 bases, with 11 bases separating them.

This clonotype appeared a few times. The chain uses TRBV27 and TRBJ2-5; TRBD2 matches 14 bases. CDR3 length: 17 amino acids. With 0 bases clipped from V and 4 bases from J, the junction kept 4 bases outside the gene matches. Germline V gene lookup returns CDR1 MNHEY and CDR2 SMNVEV (reference sequence). CDR3 sequence reads: CASSLSIGLAGGETQYF. The CDR3, as DNA: TGTGCCAGCAGTTTATCGATTGGACTAGCGGGAGGAGAGACCCAGTACTTC.